The rows below give T cell receptor beta chains drawn from one sample of a study of beta chain features in type 1 diabetes. Using immunoSEQ multiplex PCR, the repertoire was profiled, and TCRdb retains in-frame clones only, with some absent. The sample includes about 140,000 clones, about 9.1% of them seen just once. What was sequenced was central memory CD4+ T cells from blood. These receptors were obtained from a woman in her thirties or forties in good health. Both conserved end residues are part of each CDR3. A D gene is named only where the DNA matches it firmly. Not all rows give a size; the values are once, few, many and, for expanded clones, a class.

j_gene,abundance,d_gene,v_gene,CDR3nt,CDR3aa
TRBJ2-2,-,TRBD1,TRBV15,TGTGCCACCAGCGTCAGACTCGCCCAGGGGGACACCGGGGAGCTGTTTTTT,CATSVRLAQGDTGELFF
TRBJ2-3,few,TRBD1,TRBV5-1,TGCGCCAGCAGCCCAAGGGGGCTTCGCACAGATACGCAGTATTTT,CASSPRGLRTDTQYF
TRBJ2-7,-,-,TRBV6-6,TGTGCCAGCAGTACGGGGCCCCAGGGGAGCTCCTACGAGCAGTACTTC,CASSTGPQGSSYEQYF
TRBJ2-2,few,-,TRBV7-9,TGTGCCAGCAGCTCGCAAGGGGGTGCCGGGGAGCTGTTTTTT,CASSSQGGAGELFF
TRBJ1-2,few,TRBD1,TRBV7-2,TGTGCCCTAGGGACAGAGCCTTACTATGGCTACACCTTC,CALGTEPYYGYTF
TRBJ2-5,-,-,TRBV5-6,TGTGCCAGCAGCTTGGCTGGGCGTCAAGAGACCCAGTACTTC,CASSLAGRQETQYF
TRBJ2-1,few,-,TRBV5-1,TGCGCCAGCAGCTCGCGGACAGACAATGAGCAGTTCTTC,CASSSRTDNEQFF
TRBJ2-5,-,-,TRBV5-1,TGCGCCAGCAGCTTGGGACATAAGATGGAGACCCAGTACTTC,CASSLGHKMETQYF
TRBJ2-1,many,TRBD2,TRBV5-1,TGCGCCAGCAGCTTGGCGGGGGGGCAATACAATGAGCAGTTCTTC,CASSLAGGQYNEQFF
TRBJ2-2,few,-,TRBV5-4,TGTGCCAGCAGCCACGGTCAGGGGAACACCGGGGAGCTGTTTTTT,CASSHGQGNTGELFF
TRBJ1-2,-,TRBD1,TRBV4-1,TGCGCCAGCAGCCAAGAAGGGACAGCGAAATCCTATGGCTACACCTTC,CASSQEGTAKSYGYTF
TRBJ1-2,-,TRBD1,TRBV5-4,TGTGCCAGCAGCTTGGCACAGGGGGCAGACTATGGCTACACCTTC,CASSLAQGADYGYTF
TRBJ1-2,-,-,TRBV7-6,TGTGCCAGCAGCCCAAGGGGTATCGGTGGCTACACCTTC,CASSPRGIGGYTF
TRBJ2-3,many,TRBD2,TRBV7-8,TGTGCCAGCAGCTTCGTCTTTAGCGGGGCCACAGATACGCAGTATTTT,CASSFVFSGATDTQYF
TRBJ2-5,many,TRBD1,TRBV11-2,TGTGCCAGCAGCACGCTAAACCGGGACAGGGGGCGGGGGACCCAGTACTTC,CASSTLNRDRGRGTQYF
TRBJ2-1,-,TRBD2,TRBV5-6,TGTGCCAGCAGTTTGGGGGGGGATTCGGTCAATGAGCAGTTCTTC,CASSLGGDSVNEQFF
TRBJ2-1,few,TRBD2,TRBV5-6,TGTGCCAGCAGCTACGGACTAGCGGGTGGTGAGCAGTTCTTC,CASSYGLAGGEQFF
TRBJ2-7,few,TRBD1,TRBV19,TGTGCCAGTAGTGGACAGGTAAACTCCTACGAGCAGTACTTC,CASSGQVNSYEQYF
TRBJ1-1,-,-,TRBV6-5,TGTGCCAGCAGTTGGAGGGTGAACACTGAAGCTTTCTTT,CASSWRVNTEAFF
TRBJ1-3,-,-,TRBV19,TGTGCCAGTCGTCGAGTGTCTGGAAACACCATATATTTT,CASRRVSGNTIYF
TRBJ1-1,-,-,TRBV7-2,TGTGCCAGCAGCCTCCCGCCGCGGCAGGGAGGATGGAACACTGAAGCTTTCTTT,CASSLPPRQGGWNTEAFF
TRBJ2-7,-,TRBD1,TRBV23-1,TGCGCCAGCAGTCAATCGGTCTGGACAGGAATATACGAGCAGTACTTC,CASSQSVWTGIYEQYF
TRBJ2-2,-,-,TRBV25-1,TGTGCCAGCAGTGAATTCTATCCAGGCACCGGGGAGCTGTTTTTT,CASSEFYPGTGELFF
TRBJ2-5,-,TRBD2,TRBV7-2,TGTGCCAGCAGCGGTTCTAGCGGCGCCCAAGAGACCCAGTACTTC,CASSGSSGAQETQYF
TRBJ1-4,few,TRBD1,TRBV15,TGTGCCACCAGCAGAGGGGGACAGGAATCTGAAAAACTGTTTTTT,CATSRGGQESEKLFF
TRBJ2-1,few,TRBD2,TRBV11-2,TGTGCCAGCAGCTTATCGGCTAGCGGGGGGGTGAACTACAATGAGCAGTTCTTC,CASSLSASGGVNYNEQFF
TRBJ2-1,-,TRBD2,TRBV7-8,TGTGCCAGCAGCTTAGCGCCGGGGGGGACCTACAATGAGCAGTTCTTC,CASSLAPGGTYNEQFF
TRBJ2-3,few,-,TRBV5-1,TGCGCCAGCAGCTTGTTTGGGGAGGCCACAGATACGCAGTATTTT,CASSLFGEATDTQYF
TRBJ1-6,-,-,TRBV6-4,TGTGCCAGCAGTGCAGAGGAAGGGGATAATTCACCCCTCCACTTT,CASSAEEGDNSPLHF
TRBJ2-1,-,-,TRBV7-2,TGTGCCAGCAGCAACCAAACGCGGAATGAGCAGTTCTTC,CASSNQTRNEQFF
TRBJ2-5,-,TRBD1,TRBV7-2,TGTGCCAGCAGCTTAGATAGGGCAGGGGGCAGAGAGACCCAGTACTTC,CASSLDRAGGRETQYF
TRBJ2-5,few,-,TRBV7-9,TGTGCCAGCAGCTTGTCCAGGGCGGAGACCCAGTACTTC,CASSLSRAETQYF
TRBJ1-4,many,-,TRBV19,TGTGCCAGTAGTATAGGCCAACCCGGTGAAAAACTGTTTTTT,CASSIGQPGEKLFF
TRBJ2-7,few,-,TRBV10-1,TGCGCCAGCAGTGAGTCGGGAGCCTACGAGCAGTACTTC,CASSESGAYEQYF
TRBJ1-5,-,-,TRBV13,TGTGCCAGCTATCGGGGTTCTCAGCCCCAGCATTTT,CASYRGSQPQHF
TRBJ2-7,-,-,TRBV27,TGTGCCAGCAGTCGGACAGTCTCCTACGAGCAGTACTTC,CASSRTVSYEQYF
TRBJ2-7,-,TRBD2,TRBV25-1,TGTGCCAGCAGTGAGCAGCGGGGGGCGCGCGAGCAGTACTTC,CASSEQRGAREQYF
TRBJ1-2,few,TRBD1,TRBV6-5,TGTGCCAGCACCCCGGGGGACAGGGATGGCTACACCTTC,CASTPGDRDGYTF
TRBJ2-4,few,TRBD2,TRBV29-1,TGCAGCGTTGCGGGGGGGGTTGGAGGCAAAAACATTCAGTACTTC,CSVAGGVGGKNIQYF
TRBJ2-7,-,-,TRBV5-5,TGTGCCAGCAGCTTGGCGGGTAGCTCCTACGAGCAGTACTTC,CASSLAGSSYEQYF
TRBJ1-6,-,TRBD1,TRBV25-1,TGTGCCAGCAGTGAAGACAGGGGATTCAGTTCACCCCTCCACTTT,CASSEDRGFSSPLHF
TRBJ1-2,many,-,TRBV23-1,TGCGCCAGCAGTCAATCGGGCCTCAACTATGGCTACACCTTC,CASSQSGLNYGYTF
TRBJ2-2,-,-,TRBV15,TGTGCCACCAGCATCGGTAGCGGAGCCACAACCAACACCGGGGAGCTGTTTTTT,CATSIGSGATTNTGELFF
TRBJ2-7,few,TRBD1,TRBV5-1,TGCGCCAGCAGCACGGGACAGCAAGGGGTTCGGGAGCAGTACTTC,CASSTGQQGVREQYF
TRBJ2-5,-,-,TRBV5-1,TGCGCCAGCAGCTTGAACCACAGACACTCGTCCCAAGAGACCCAGTACTTC,CASSLNHRHSSQETQYF